Listed below are T cell receptor beta chains from one sample, sequenced in a study of beta chain features in type 1 diabetes. Libraries were prepared by immunoSEQ multiplex PCR; TCRdb keeps only in-frame clonotypes and omits some of them. Of some 160,000 clones in the sample, approximately 8.4% were seen once. Input material: central memory CD4+ T cells from blood. All receptors derive from a woman aged 18-29 years in good health. The CDR3 runs from the conserved cysteine through the conserved F or W. D genes are given only for firm matches. Only part of the rows carry a size: once, few, many, or a class if the clone is expanded.

TRBJ2-1 | TRBD2 | - | TRBV7-3 | CASSLVGGANEQFF | TGTGCCAGCAGCTTAGTCGGGGGGGCGAATGAGCAGTTCTTC
TRBJ2-5 | - | - | TRBV15 | CATSRDRGQETQYF | TGTGCCACCAGCAGAGACAGGGGTCAAGAGACCCAGTACTTC
TRBJ1-2 | - | - | TRBV6-1 | CASSEYGGEYGYTF | TGTGCCAGCAGTGAATATGGCGGGGAATATGGCTACACCTTC
TRBJ1-1 | - | - | TRBV13 | CASSLEVSGQEGTEAFF | TGTGCCAGCAGCTTAGAGGTTAGCGGGCAGGAGGGCACTGAAGCTTTCTTT
TRBJ2-1 | TRBD1 | - | TRBV19 | CASSYDRESYNEQFF | TGTGCCAGTAGTTATGACAGGGAGTCCTACAATGAGCAGTTCTTC
TRBJ2-5 | - | few | TRBV2 | CASSGQSETQYF | TGTGCCAGCAGTGGACAGTCAGAGACCCAGTACTTC
TRBJ2-3 | TRBD2 | few | TRBV5-1 | CASSPGPSGRDTQYF | TGCGCCAGCAGCCCCGGCCCTAGCGGGAGAGATACGCAGTATTTT
TRBJ2-7 | TRBD1 | - | TRBV18 | CASSPPTGGAGEQYF | TGTGCCAGCTCACCACCAACAGGGGGCGCCGGCGAGCAGTACTTC
TRBJ2-1 | - | - | TRBV28 | CASSLGGGWRSSYNEQFF | TGTGCCAGCAGTTTAGGAGGGGGCTGGAGAAGCTCCTACAATGAGCAGTTCTTC
TRBJ1-1 | TRBD1 | few | TRBV18 | CASSPTGATEAFF | TGTGCCAGCTCACCGACAGGGGCCACTGAAGCTTTCTTT
TRBJ2-5 | - | few | TRBV5-6 | CASSQDSTQESQYF | TGTGCCAGCAGCCAGGACAGTACTCAAGAGAGCCAGTACTTC
TRBJ1-1 | - | - | TRBV7-2 | CASNPYLNTEAFF | TGTGCCAGCAACCCCTACCTGAACACTGAAGCTTTCTTT